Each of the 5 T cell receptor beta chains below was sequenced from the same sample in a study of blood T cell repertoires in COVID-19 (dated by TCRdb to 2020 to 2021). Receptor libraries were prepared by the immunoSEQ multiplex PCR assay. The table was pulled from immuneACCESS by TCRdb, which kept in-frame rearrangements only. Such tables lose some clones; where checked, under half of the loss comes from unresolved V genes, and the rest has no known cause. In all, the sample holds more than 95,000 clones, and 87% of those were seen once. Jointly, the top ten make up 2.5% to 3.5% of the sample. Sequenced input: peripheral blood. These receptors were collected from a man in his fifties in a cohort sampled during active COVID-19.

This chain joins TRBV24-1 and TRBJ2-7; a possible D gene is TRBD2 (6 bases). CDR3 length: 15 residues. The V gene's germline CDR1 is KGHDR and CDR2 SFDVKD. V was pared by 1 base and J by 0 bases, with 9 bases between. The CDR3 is CATSDFNGGSYEQYF. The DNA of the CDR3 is TGTGCCACCAGTGATTTTAACGGGGGCTCCTACGAGCAGTACTTC.

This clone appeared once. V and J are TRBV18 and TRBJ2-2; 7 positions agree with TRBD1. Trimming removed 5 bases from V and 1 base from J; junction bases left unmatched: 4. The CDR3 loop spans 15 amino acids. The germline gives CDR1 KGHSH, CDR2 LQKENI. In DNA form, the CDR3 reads TGTGCCAGCTCATCATACAGGGGGAACACCGGGGAGCTGTTTTTT. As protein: CASSSYRGNTGELFF.

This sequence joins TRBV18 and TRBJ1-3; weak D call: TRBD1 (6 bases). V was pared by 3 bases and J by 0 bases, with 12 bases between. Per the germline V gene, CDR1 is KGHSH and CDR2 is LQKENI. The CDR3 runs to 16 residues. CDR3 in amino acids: CASSPSGVYSGNTIYF. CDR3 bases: TGTGCCAGCTCACCGTCAGGGGTCTACTCTGGAAACACCATATATTTT.

DNA of the CDR3: TGTGCCATCGGACAGGGGGACACCGGGGAGCTGTTTTTT. Translating it yields CAIGQGDTGELFF. The rearrangement joins TRBV10-3 to TRBJ2-2, with 10 bases aligning to TRBD1. The trim removed 8 bases at V and 3 bases at J, leaving 0 bases unmatched. The germline V gene encodes CDR1 ENHRY and CDR2 SYGVKD. This CDR3 contains 13 residues.

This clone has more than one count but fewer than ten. CDR3 nucleotides: TGTGCCAGCACGCGTACGTCCACCTCCTACGAGCAGTACTTC. Encoded protein: CASTRTSTSYEQYF. The chain employs TRBV5-5 and TRBJ2-7; D is unclear. Between the trimmed V and J ends, which lost 6 bases and 0 bases, there was a span of 13 bases. The germline V gene encodes CDR1 SGHKS and CDR2 YYEKEE (reference sequence). The CDR3 contains 14 residues.